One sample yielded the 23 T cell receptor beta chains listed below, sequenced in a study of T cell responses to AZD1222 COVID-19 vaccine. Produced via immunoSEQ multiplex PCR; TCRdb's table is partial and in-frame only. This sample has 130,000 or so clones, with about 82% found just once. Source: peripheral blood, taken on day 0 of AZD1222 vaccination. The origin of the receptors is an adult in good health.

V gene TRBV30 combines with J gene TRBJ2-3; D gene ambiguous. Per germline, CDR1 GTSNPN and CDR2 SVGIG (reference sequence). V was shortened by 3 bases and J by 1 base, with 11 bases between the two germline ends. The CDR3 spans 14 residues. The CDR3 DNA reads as TGTGCCTGGAGGAGCCCGTCTGGCACAGATACGCAGTATTTT. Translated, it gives CAWRSPSGTDTQYF.

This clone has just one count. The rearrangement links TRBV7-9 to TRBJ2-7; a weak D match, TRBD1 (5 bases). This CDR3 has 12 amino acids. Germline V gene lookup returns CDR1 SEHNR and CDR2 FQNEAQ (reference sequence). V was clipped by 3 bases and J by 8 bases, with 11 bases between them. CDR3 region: CASSFQGGQQYF. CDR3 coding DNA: TGTGCCAGCAGCTTCCAGGGCGGCCAGCAGTACTTC. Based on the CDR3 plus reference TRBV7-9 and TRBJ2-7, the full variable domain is DTGVSQNPRHKITKRGQNVTFRCDPISEHNRLYWYRQTLGQGPEFLTYFQNEAQLEKSRLLSDRFSAERPKGSFSTLEIQRTEQGDSAMYLCASSFQGGQQYFGPGTRLTVT.

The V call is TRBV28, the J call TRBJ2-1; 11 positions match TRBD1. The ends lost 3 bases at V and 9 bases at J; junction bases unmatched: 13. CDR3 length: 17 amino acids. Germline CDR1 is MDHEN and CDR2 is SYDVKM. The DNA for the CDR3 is TGTGCCAGCAGTTTTAGTCTTTCGGACAGGGGGCTTATTGAGCAGTTCTTC. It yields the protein CASSFSLSDRGLIEQFF.

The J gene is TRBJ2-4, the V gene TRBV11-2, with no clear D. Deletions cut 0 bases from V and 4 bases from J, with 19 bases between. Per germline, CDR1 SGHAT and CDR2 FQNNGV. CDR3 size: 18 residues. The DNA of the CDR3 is TGTGCCAGCAGCTTAGATCATGCCATGCCAGGACCTAAAAACATTCAGTACTTC. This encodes CASSLDHAMPGPKNIQYF.

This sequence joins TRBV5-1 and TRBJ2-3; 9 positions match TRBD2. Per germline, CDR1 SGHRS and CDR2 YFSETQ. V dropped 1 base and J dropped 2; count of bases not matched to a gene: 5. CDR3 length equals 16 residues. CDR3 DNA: TGCGCCAGCAGCTTGATGCTAGCGGGACCCACAGATACGCAGTATTTT. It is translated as CASSLMLAGPTDTQYF.

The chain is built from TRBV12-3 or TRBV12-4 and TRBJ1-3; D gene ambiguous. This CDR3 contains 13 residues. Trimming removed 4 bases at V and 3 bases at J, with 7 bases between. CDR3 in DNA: TGTGCCAGCAGTTCGCACGGTGGAAACACCATATATTTT. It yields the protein CASSSHGGNTIYF.

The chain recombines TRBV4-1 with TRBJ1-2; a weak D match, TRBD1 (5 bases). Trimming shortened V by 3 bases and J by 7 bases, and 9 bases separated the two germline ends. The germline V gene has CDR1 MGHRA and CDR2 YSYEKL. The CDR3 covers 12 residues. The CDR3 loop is CASSQGGGGYTF. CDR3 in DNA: TGCGCCAGCAGCCAGGGGGGTGGTGGCTACACCTTC.

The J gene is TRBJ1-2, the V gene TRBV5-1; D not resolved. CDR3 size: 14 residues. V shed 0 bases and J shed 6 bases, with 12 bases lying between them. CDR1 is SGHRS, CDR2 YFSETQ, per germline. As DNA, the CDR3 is TGCGCCAGCAGCTTGGAACAGCCTGGGGATGGCTACACCTTC. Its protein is CASSLEQPGDGYTF.

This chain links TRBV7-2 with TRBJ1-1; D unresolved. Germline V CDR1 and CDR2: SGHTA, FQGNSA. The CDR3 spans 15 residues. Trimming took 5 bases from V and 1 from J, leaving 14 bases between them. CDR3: CASSTRPDGNTEAFF. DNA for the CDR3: TGTGCCAGCAGCACCAGACCCGACGGGAACACTGAAGCTTTCTTT.

The CDR3 region has the DNA TGTGCCAGCAGCCAGCAACCAGGGGAGTACGAGCAGTACTTC. Translated: CASSQQPGEYEQYF. The rearrangement links TRBV3-1 (or the pseudogene TRBV3-2) to TRBJ2-7, with D perhaps matching TRBD1 (6 bases). V was clipped by 3 bases and J by 4 bases, with 13 bases between them. The CDR3 is made up of 14 amino acids. Germline CDR1 LGHDT, CDR2 YNNKEL (reference sequence).

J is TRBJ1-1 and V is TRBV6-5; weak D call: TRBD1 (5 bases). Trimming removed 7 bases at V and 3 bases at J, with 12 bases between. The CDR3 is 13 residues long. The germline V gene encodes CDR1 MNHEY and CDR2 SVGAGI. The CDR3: CASTRGGDTEAFF. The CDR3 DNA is TGTGCCAGCACCCGTGGGGGTGACACTGAAGCTTTCTTT.

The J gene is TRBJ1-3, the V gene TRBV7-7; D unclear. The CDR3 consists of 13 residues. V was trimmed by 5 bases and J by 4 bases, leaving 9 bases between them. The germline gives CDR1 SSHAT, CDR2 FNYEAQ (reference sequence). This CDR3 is CASSDGPGNTIYF. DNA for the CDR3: TGTGCCAGCAGCGACGGACCCGGAAACACCATATATTTT.

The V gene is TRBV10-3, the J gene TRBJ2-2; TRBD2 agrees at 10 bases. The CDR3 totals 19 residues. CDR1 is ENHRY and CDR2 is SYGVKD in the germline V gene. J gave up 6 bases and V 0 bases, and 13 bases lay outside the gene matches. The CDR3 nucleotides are TGTGCCATCAGTGAGTCCTCTAGCGGGAGCCGAGGGGAGGCCGGGGAGCTGTTTTTT. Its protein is CAISESSSGSRGEAGELFF.

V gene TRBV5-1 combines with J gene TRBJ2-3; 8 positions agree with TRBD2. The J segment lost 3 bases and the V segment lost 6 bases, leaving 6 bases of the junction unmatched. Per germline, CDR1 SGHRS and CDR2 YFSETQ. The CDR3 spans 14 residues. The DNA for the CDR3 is TGCGCCAGCAAGGCGGGGGGTTTAACAGATACGCAGTATTTT. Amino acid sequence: CASKAGGLTDTQYF. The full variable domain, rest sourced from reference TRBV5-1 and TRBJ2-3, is KAGVTQTPRYLIKTRGQQVTLSCSPISGHRSVSWYQQTPGQGLQFLFEYFSETQRNKGNFPGRFSGRQFSNSRSEMNVSTLELGDSALYLCASKAGGLTDTQYFGPGTRLTVL.

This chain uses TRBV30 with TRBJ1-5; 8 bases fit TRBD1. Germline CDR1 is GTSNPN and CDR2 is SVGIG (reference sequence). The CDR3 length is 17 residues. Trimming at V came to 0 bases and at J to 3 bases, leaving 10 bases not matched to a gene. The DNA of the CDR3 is TGTGCCTGGAGTGTACGCGGCAGGGGGCCTCTCAATCAGCCCCAGCATTTT. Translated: CAWSVRGRGPLNQPQHF.

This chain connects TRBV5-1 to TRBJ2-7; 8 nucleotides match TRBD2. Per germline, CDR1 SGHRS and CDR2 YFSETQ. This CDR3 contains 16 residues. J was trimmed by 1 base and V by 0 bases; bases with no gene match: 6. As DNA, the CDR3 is TGCGCCAGCAGCTTGGTATTTAGCGGGATTTCCTACGAGCAGTACTTC. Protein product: CASSLVFSGISYEQYF. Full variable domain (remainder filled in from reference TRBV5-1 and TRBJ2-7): KAGVTQTPRYLIKTRGQQVTLSCSPISGHRSVSWYQQTPGQGLQFLFEYFSETQRNKGNFPGRFSGRQFSNSRSEMNVSTLELGDSALYLCASSLVFSGISYEQYFGPGTRLTVT.

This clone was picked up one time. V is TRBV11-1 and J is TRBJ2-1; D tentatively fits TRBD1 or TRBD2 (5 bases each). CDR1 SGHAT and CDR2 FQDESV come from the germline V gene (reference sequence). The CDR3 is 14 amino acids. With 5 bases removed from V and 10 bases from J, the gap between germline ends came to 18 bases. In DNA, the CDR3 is TGTGCCAGCAGCGCGTTAACGGGTCGGGGCGAGCAGTTCTTC. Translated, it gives CASSALTGRGEQFF.

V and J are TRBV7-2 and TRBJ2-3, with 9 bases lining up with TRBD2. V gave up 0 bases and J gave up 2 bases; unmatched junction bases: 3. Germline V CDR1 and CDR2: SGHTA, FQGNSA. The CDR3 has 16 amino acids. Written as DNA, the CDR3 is TGTGCCAGCAGCTTAGCGGGACTAGCTACCACAGATACGCAGTATTTT. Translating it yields CASSLAGLATTDTQYF. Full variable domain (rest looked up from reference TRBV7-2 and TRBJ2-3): GAGVSQSPSNKVTEKGKDVELRCDPISGHTALYWYRQSLGQGLEFLIYFQGNSAPDKSGLPSDRFSAERTGGSVSTLTIQRTQQEDSAVYLCASSLAGLATTDTQYFGPGTRLTVL.

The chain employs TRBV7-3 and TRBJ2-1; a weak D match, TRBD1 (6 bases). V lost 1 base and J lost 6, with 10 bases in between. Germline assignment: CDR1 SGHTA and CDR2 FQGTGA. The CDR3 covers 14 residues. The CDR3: CASSLSQGINEQFF. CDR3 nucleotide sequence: TGTGCCAGCAGCTTAAGCCAGGGGATCAATGAGCAGTTCTTC.

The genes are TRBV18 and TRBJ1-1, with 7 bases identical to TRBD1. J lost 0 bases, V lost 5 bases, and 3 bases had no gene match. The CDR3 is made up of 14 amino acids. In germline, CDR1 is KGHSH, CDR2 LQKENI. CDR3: CASSETGLNTEAFF. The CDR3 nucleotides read TGTGCCAGCTCAGAGACAGGGTTGAACACTGAAGCTTTCTTT.

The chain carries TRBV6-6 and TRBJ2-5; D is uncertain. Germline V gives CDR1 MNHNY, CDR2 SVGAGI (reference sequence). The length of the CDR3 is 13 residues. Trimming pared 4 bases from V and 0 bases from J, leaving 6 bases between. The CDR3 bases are TGTGCCAGCAGTTGGGTGTACCAAGAGACCCAGTACTTC. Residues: CASSWVYQETQYF.

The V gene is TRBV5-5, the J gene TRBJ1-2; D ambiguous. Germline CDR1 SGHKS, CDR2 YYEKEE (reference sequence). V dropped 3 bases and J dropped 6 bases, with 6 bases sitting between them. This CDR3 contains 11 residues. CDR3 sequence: CASSSKDGYTF. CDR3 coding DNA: TGTGCCAGCAGCTCTAAGGATGGCTACACCTTC.

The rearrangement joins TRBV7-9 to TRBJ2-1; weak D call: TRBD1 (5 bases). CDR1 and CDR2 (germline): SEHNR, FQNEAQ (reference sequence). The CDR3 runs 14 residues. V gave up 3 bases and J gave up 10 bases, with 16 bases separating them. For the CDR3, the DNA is TGTGCCAGCAGCTTTGTCCCTAGTAGGGGCGAGCAGTTCTTC. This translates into CASSFVPSRGEQFF.